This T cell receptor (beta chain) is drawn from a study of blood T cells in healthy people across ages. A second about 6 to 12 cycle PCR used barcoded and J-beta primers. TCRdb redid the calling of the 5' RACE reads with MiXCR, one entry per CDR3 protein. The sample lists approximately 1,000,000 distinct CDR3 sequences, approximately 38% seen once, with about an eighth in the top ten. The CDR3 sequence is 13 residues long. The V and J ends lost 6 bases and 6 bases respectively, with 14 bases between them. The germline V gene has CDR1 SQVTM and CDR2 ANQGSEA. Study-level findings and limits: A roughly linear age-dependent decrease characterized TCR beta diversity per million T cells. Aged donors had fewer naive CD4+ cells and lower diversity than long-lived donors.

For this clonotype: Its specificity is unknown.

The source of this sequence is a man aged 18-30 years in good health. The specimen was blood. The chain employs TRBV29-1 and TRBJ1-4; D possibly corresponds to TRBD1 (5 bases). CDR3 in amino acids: CSVTGRLHEKLFF. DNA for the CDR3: TGCAGCGTAACGGGGCGCCTCCATGAAAAACTGTTTTTT.